Listed here is a single TCR beta chain. The sample belongs to a study of OX40 agonist ivuxolimab in advanced cancers. The data were produced by immunoSEQ multiplex PCR, yet TCRdb's version contains in-frame clones alone and is incomplete. The sample carries approximately 100,000 clones, 90% to 95% recorded once. This sequence was found in an adult with an advanced solid tumor such as melanoma, head and neck, liver or kidney cancer. The material sequenced was CD4+ or CD8+ T cells sorted from blood, taken in a trial of the OX40 agonist ivuxolimab.

CDR3 DNA: TGCAGCGTTGTTAATGCGAGGAGCACAGATACGCAGTATTTT. Translated: CSVVNARSTDTQYF. The chain employs TRBV29-1 and TRBJ2-3; D gene ambiguous. From germline, CDR1 is SQVTM and CDR2 ANQGSEA. This CDR3 has 14 amino acids. The ends were cut back, 4 bases at V and 0 bases at J, with 11 bases in the middle.